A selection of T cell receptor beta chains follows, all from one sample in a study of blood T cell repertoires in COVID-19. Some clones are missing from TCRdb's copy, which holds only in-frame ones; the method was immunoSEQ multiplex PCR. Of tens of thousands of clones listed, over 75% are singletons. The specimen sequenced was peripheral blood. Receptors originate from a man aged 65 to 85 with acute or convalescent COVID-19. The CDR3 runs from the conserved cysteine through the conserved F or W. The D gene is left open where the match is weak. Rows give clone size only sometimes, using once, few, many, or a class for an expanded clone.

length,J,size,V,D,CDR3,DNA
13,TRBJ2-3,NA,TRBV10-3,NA,CAISEDQTGTQYF,TGTGCCATCAGTGAGGATCAGACAGGTACGCAGTATTTT
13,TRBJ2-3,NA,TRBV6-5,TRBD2,CASNEVGGSTQYF,TGTGCCAGCAACGAGGTGGGGGGGAGTACGCAGTATTTT
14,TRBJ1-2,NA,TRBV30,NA,CAWRTSGLSYGYTF,TGTGCCTGGAGGACTTCGGGACTATCCTATGGCTACACCTTC
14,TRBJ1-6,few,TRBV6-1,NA,CASSDRDENSPLHF,TGTGCCAGCAGTGACAGGGATGAAAATTCACCCCTCCACTTT
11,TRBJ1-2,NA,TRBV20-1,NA,CSAQRGGGYTF,TGCAGTGCCCAAAGAGGGGGTGGCTACACCTTC
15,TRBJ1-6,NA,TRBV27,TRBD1,CASRLRGQGDSPLHF,TGTGCCAGCAGATTACGGGGACAGGGAGATTCACCCCTCCACTTT
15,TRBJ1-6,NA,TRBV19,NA,CASIRTGSAGSPLHF,TGTGCCAGTATTCGCACAGGGTCGGCAGGTTCACCCCTCCACTTT
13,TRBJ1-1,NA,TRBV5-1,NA,CASSLDSGAEAFF,TGCGCCAGCAGCCTCGACAGTGGAGCTGAAGCTTTCTTT
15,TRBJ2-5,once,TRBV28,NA,CASSLQGTYQETQYF,TGTGCCAGCAGTTTACAGGGGACGTACCAAGAGACCCAGTACTTC
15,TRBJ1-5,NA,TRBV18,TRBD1,CASSQKMDRDQPQHF,TGTGCCAGCTCACAAAAAATGGACAGGGATCAGCCCCAGCATTTT
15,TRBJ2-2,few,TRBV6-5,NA,CASRVGHSSTGELFF,TGTGCCAGCAGGGTTGGACATTCGAGCACCGGGGAGCTGTTTTTT
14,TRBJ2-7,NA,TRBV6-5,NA,CASRAGTSTPEQYF,TGTGCCAGCAGGGCCGGGACATCAACGCCCGAGCAGTACTTC
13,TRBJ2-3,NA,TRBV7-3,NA,CASSLTPGDTQYF,TGTGCCAGCAGCTTAACCCCCGGAGATACGCAGTATTTT
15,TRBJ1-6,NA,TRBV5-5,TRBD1,CASSWGDRQNSPLHF,TGTGCCAGCAGCTGGGGGGACAGGCAGAATTCACCCCTCCACTTT
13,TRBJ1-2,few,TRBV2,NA,CASSDSPTYGYTF,TGTGCCAGCAGCGACTCCCCCACCTATGGCTACACCTTC
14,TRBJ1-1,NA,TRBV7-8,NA,CASSLEGASTEAFF,TGTGCCAGCAGCTTAGAAGGGGCGAGCACTGAAGCTTTCTTT
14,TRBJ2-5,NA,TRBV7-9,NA,CASSDGRVRETQYF,TGTGCCAGCAGCGATGGCAGGGTACGTGAGACCCAGTACTTC
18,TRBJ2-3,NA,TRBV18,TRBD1,CASSPYPLTGVNTDTQYF,TGTGCCAGCTCACCATACCCGCTGACAGGGGTTAACACAGATACGCAGTATTTT
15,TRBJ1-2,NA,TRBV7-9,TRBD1,CASSSKQGMEDGYTF,TGTGCCAGCAGCAGTAAACAGGGGATGGAAGATGGCTACACCTTC
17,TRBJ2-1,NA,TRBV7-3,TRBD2,CASSQTGTSGAQTPQFF,TGTGCCAGCAGTCAAACAGGGACTAGCGGAGCCCAGACCCCCCAGTTCTTC
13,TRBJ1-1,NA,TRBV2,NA,CASITFMNTEAFF,TGTGCCAGCATTACTTTCATGAACACTGAAGCTTTCTTT
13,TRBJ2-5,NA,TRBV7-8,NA,CASRSSVQETQYF,TGTGCCAGCAGATCTAGCGTCCAAGAGACCCAGTACTTC
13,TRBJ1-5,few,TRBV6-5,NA,CASRRTEDQPQHF,TGTGCCAGCAGAAGGACAGAAGATCAGCCCCAGCATTTT
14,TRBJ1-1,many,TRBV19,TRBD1,CASSPGTGPAEAFF,TGTGCCAGTAGTCCCGGGACAGGGCCCGCTGAAGCTTTCTTT
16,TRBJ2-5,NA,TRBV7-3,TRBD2,CASSLTGTSAEETQYF,TGTGCCAGCAGCTTAACCGGGACTAGCGCCGAAGAGACCCAGTACTTC
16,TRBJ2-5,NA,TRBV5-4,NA,CASSLAGRGRQETQYF,TGTGCCAGCAGCTTGGCCGGGCGGGGGCGACAAGAGACCCAGTACTTC
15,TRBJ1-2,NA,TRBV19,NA,CASSTRGTGPYGYTF,TGTGCCAGTAGTACGAGGGGAACAGGGCCCTATGGCTACACCTTC
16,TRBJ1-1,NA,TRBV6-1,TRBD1,CASSEPRTGFTTEAFF,TGTGCCAGCAGTGAACCCCGGACAGGGTTTACCACTGAAGCTTTCTTT
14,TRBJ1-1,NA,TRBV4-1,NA,CASSQIDRDTEAFF,TGCGCCAGCAGCCAAATTGACCGGGACACTGAAGCTTTCTTT
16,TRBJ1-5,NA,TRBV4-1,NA,CASSQEPGVRNQPQHF,TGCGCCAGCAGCCAAGAACCAGGGGTGCGCAATCAGCCCCAGCATTTT
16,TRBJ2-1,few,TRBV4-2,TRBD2,CASSQDGLAGRSEQFF,TGTGCCAGCAGCCAAGATGGACTAGCGGGGAGATCTGAGCAGTTCTTC
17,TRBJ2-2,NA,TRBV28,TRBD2,CASSLYPPGRGTGELFF,TGTGCCAGCAGCTTATACCCCCCCGGGAGGGGCACCGGGGAGCTGTTTTTT
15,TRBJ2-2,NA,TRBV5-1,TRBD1,CASSLGQGDTGELFF,TGCGCCAGCAGCTTGGGACAGGGTGACACCGGGGAGCTGTTTTTT
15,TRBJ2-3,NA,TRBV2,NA,CASSVGESSTDTQYF,TGTGCCAGCAGTGTTGGAGAATCTAGCACAGATACGCAGTATTTT
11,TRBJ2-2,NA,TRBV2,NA,CASQDTGELFF,TGTGCCAGTCAGGACACCGGGGAGCTGTTTTTT
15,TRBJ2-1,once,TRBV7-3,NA,CASSLDRGAYNEQFF,TGTGCCAGCAGCTTAGACCGGGGGGCATACAATGAGCAGTTCTTC
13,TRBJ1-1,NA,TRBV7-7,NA,CASSLDPGHEAFF,TGTGCTAGCAGCTTAGACCCCGGACATGAAGCTTTCTTT
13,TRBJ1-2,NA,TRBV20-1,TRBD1,CSASGGTAYGYTF,TGCAGTGCTAGTGGGGGGACAGCCTATGGCTACACCTTC
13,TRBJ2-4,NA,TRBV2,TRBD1,CASGTGGKDIQYF,TGTGCCAGTGGGACAGGGGGCAAAGACATTCAGTACTTC
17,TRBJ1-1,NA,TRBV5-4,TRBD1,CASSQPSGQGEDHEAFF,TGTGCCAGCAGCCAGCCGTCGGGACAGGGGGAGGATCATGAAGCTTTCTTT